This passage covers 26 T cell receptor beta chains from one sample sequenced in a study of blood T cell repertoires in COVID-19 (dated by TCRdb to 2019 to 2021). The library was built by means of the immunoSEQ multiplex PCR assay. TCRdb mirrors the immuneACCESS table, restricted to in-frame sequences. Some clones are absent from its copies; in checked studies, under half trace to an unresolved V gene, and the reason for the others is unknown. Across this sample there are about 130,000 clones, with 75% to 90% seen only once. Clones ranked in the top ten supply over 15% of the sample. The sample comprised PBMCs or T cells enriched from blood (not recorded which). Receptor source: a man aged 25-45 years who had recovered from COVID-19.

This rearrangement joins TRBV1 to TRBJ2-1; the DNA was not used to check the table's D call, TRBD2. TRBV1 is a documented pseudogene. The CDR3 sequence is 16 residues long. CDR3 protein: CTSSHWKGGRYNEQFF. The CDR3 coding sequence is TGCACCAGCAGCCATTGGAAGGGGGGGCGCTACAATGAGCAGTTCTTC.

This clone was found a few times. The chain joins TRBV23-1 to TRBJ2-7; D ambiguous. TRBV23-1 is known as an ORF, though its function is uncertain. V was clipped by 4 bases and J by 3 bases, with 13 bases between them. The CDR3 runs to 14 residues. Here the CDR3 DNA reads TGCGCCAGCAGTCGGGCCGTAACCCACTACGAGCAGTACGTC. Translated: CASSRAVTHYEQYV.

The V call is TRBV5-6, the J call TRBJ1-2, with D unresolved. The germline V and J ends were trimmed by 0 bases and 2 bases, with 8 bases remaining between them. The CDR3 sequence is 14 residues long. Germline CDR1 reads SGHDT; CDR2 reads YYEEEE. The CDR3, as DNA: TGTGCCAGCAGCTTGGCAATTGGCAACTATGGCTACACCTTC. This codes for CASSLAIGNYGYTF.

The V call is TRBV5-1, the J call TRBJ1-2; D is perhaps TRBD1 (5 bases). V lost 4 bases to trimming and J lost 7 bases, with 17 bases between them. The CDR3 runs 14 residues. Germline V gene sequence: CDR1 SGHRS, CDR2 YFSETQ. CDR3 sequence (DNA): TGCGCCAGCAGCGCGGACACTTCAACGGTTGGCTACACCTTC. Protein: CASSADTSTVGYTF.

The chain links TRBV6-5 to TRBJ2-5; a possible D gene is TRBD1 (5 bases). CDR1 and CDR2 from the germline V gene are MNHEY and SVGAGI. This CDR3 region has 14 residues. Trimming removed 5 bases at V and 0 bases at J, with 10 bases between. This chain's CDR3 is CASSHRMYQETQYF. As DNA, the CDR3 is TGTGCCAGCAGTCACAGGATGTACCAAGAGACCCAGTACTTC.

This chain links TRBV7-8 with TRBJ2-1; 9 bases map to TRBD2. V trimming: 1 base; J trimming: 5 bases; junction bases outside the gene matches: 6. Germline V gene data show CDR1 as SGHVS and CDR2 as FQNEAQ. The CDR3 is made up of 16 amino acids. The CDR3 is CASSLVLAGYHNEQFF. CDR3 in DNA: TGTGCCAGCAGCTTAGTTCTAGCGGGGTACCACAATGAGCAGTTCTTC.

This chain links TRBV27 with TRBJ2-3, with 14 bases lining up with TRBD2. V shed 0 bases and J 8 bases; nucleotides not matched to a gene: 4. CDR1 and CDR2 from the germline V gene are MNHEY and SMNVEV (reference sequence). The length of the CDR3 is 16 residues. CDR3 residues: CASSLSTSGGVGTQYF. Written as DNA, the CDR3 is TGTGCCAGCAGTTTATCGACTAGCGGGGGGGTGGGTACGCAGTATTTT.

The rearrangement uses TRBV18 and TRBJ2-7; TRBD2 is a possible D gene (5 bases). The CDR3 is made up of 13 amino acids. V gave up 2 bases and J gave up 5 bases, with 10 bases separating them. From germline, CDR1 is KGHSH and CDR2 LQKENI. DNA of the CDR3: TGTGCCAGCTCACCAAGGACCGGGGACGAGCAGTACTTC. This translates into CASSPRTGDEQYF.

The genes are TRBV21-1 and TRBJ1-1; the table's D call of TRBD1 was not tested on the DNA. TRBV21-1 is assigned pseudogene status. This CDR3 has 14 amino acids. The CDR3, as DNA: TGTGCCAGCACCCAACCGCCGACAGGGTCTGAAGCTTTCTTT. This sequence encodes CASTQPPTGSEAFF.

V and J are TRBV18 and TRBJ1-2, with TRBD1 identical over 9 bases. The CDR3 has 16 amino acids. CDR1 is KGHSH and CDR2 is LQKENI in the germline V gene. J gave up 8 bases and V 3 bases, and 13 bases lay outside the gene matches. The CDR3 reads CASSPDRGGRIGGYTF. Written as DNA, the CDR3 is TGTGCCAGCTCACCGGACAGGGGAGGTCGTATAGGAGGCTACACCTTC.

This clone was recorded a few times. V gene TRBV2 combines with J gene TRBJ2-3; the match to TRBD2 covers 9 bases. The CDR3 has 16 residues. After removal of 8 bases from V and 0 bases from J, the junction contained 9 bases not matched to a gene. Germline loops: CDR1 SNHLY, CDR2 FYNNEI. The CDR3 sequence is CASGKRLAGSTDTQYF. In DNA, the CDR3 is TGTGCCAGCGGGAAGCGGCTAGCGGGAAGCACAGATACGCAGTATTTT.

The chain uses TRBV27 and TRBJ2-7, with D possibly matching TRBD2 (5 bases). In germline, CDR1 is MNHEY, CDR2 SMNVEV (reference sequence). Trimming removed 8 bases from V and 3 bases from J, with 14 bases in between. The length of the CDR3 is 13 residues. Here the CDR3 DNA reads TGTGCCAGCCGGGGTTCCGGGCGCTACGAGCAGTACTTC. This codes for CASRGSGRYEQYF.

The rearrangement links TRBV5-1 to TRBJ2-2, with a weak D call TRBD2 (5 bases). V dropped 0 bases and J dropped 4 bases, with 10 bases sitting between them. The CDR3 has 15 amino acids. Germline lookup yields CDR1 SGHRS and CDR2 YFSETQ. CDR3 amino acids: CASSLGGRATGELFF. CDR3 nucleotide sequence: TGCGCCAGCAGCTTGGGAGGGCGGGCCACCGGGGAGCTGTTTTTT.

The V and J genes are TRBV5-1 and TRBJ2-5; 13 positions agree with TRBD2. J lost 2 bases, V lost 0 bases, and 4 bases had no gene match. CDR1 is SGHRS and CDR2 is YFSETQ in the germline V gene. CDR3 size: 17 residues. The CDR3, as DNA: TGCGCCAGCAGCTTGGTACTAGCGGGAGGGCCTCAAGAGACCCAGTACTTC. It is translated as CASSLVLAGGPQETQYF.

This chain uses TRBV10-3 with TRBJ2-1, with D possibly matching TRBD2 (7 bases). The ends were cut back, 0 bases at V and 12 bases at J, with 18 bases in the middle. This CDR3 has 15 residues. Looked up from germline, CDR1 is ENHRY and CDR2 is SYGVKD. The CDR3 here is CAISESGGRGGGQFF. DNA for the CDR3: TGTGCCATCAGTGAGTCTGGCGGGAGAGGAGGGGGGCAGTTCTTC.

The rearrangement joins TRBV6-4 to TRBJ2-3, with unresolved D. The length of the CDR3 is 14 residues. Between the trimmed V and J ends, which lost 5 bases and 1 base, there was a span of 10 bases. CDR1 is MRHNA and CDR2 is SNTAGT in the germline V gene. CDR3 protein: CASSLRLGTDTQYF. In DNA, the CDR3 is TGTGCCAGCAGTCTTCGACTCGGCACAGATACGCAGTATTTT.

The chain uses TRBV6-1 and TRBJ2-7, with 10 bases aligning to TRBD2. Germline V gene data show CDR1 as MNHNS and CDR2 as SASEGT. This CDR3 comprises 15 residues. Germline trimming cut 1 base from V and 4 bases from J; bases unmatched to any gene: 4. This CDR3 is CASSEVAGGPYEQYV. The CDR3 DNA reads TGTGCCAGCAGTGAAGTAGCGGGGGGCCCGTACGAGCAGTACGTC.

This clone has at least ten counts. The chain uses TRBV29-1 and TRBJ1-1; D gene uncertain. Germline V gene data show CDR1 as SQVTM and CDR2 as ANQGSEA. V was cut by 2 bases and J by 0 bases, with 10 bases left in between. This CDR3 is 14 amino acids long. CDR3: CSVEPSPMNTEAFF. The DNA for the CDR3 is TGCAGCGTTGAACCGAGCCCAATGAACACTGAAGCTTTCTTT.

The rearrangement links TRBV12-3 or TRBV12-4 to TRBJ1-2, with 8 bases lining up with TRBD1. The CDR3 totals 11 residues. Losses at the gene ends were 6 bases for V and 11 bases for J; bases not matched to a gene: 5. The CDR3 coding sequence is TGTGCCAGCAGCTTGGACAGGGAGTACACCTTC. It specifies CASSLDREYTF.

The chain is built from TRBV7-3 and TRBJ2-3; 8 bases align to TRBD2. CDR1 and CDR2 (germline): SGHTA, FQGTGA. The CDR3 spans 15 residues. The V segment lost 1 base and the J segment 6 bases; nucleotides outside the gene matches: 6. The CDR3 region has the DNA TGTGCCAGCAGCTTAAGTAGCGGGGTTTCTGATACGCAGTATTTT. Amino acid sequence: CASSLSSGVSDTQYF.

This chain connects TRBV30 to TRBJ2-1, with 10 nucleotides matching TRBD2. In germline, CDR1 is GTSNPN, CDR2 SVGIG (reference sequence). V gave up 4 bases and J gave up 7 bases; unmatched junction bases: 4. This CDR3 contains 13 residues. This CDR3 reads CAWKREGRNEQFF. CDR3 sequence (DNA): TGTGCCTGGAAGCGGGAGGGCCGGAATGAGCAGTTCTTC.

The V call is TRBV6-5, the J call TRBJ1-2, with 7 bases fitting TRBD1. Losses at the gene ends were 6 bases for V and 2 bases for J; bases not matched to a gene: 6. The germline gives CDR1 MNHEY, CDR2 SVGAGI. This CDR3 is 14 amino acids long. CDR3 loop: CASRPTGKNYGYTF. CDR3 DNA: TGTGCCAGCAGACCGACAGGGAAAAACTATGGCTACACCTTC.

The chain employs TRBV5-4 and TRBJ2-5; TRBD2 aligns across 8 bases. Germline lookup yields CDR1 SGHNT and CDR2 YYREEE (reference sequence). The V gene end was trimmed by 6 bases and the J gene end by 1 base; junction bases not matched to a gene: 5. The CDR3 spans 14 residues. For the CDR3, the DNA is TGTGCCAGCACCCGACGGGAGGGCCAAGAGACCCAGTACTTC. This sequence encodes CASTRREGQETQYF.

This clone was counted once. DNA of the CDR3: TGTGCCAGCAGCCGCTGGGCGGCCAACCAGGGGTACACCTTC. It yields the protein CASSRWAANQGYTF. The V and J genes are TRBV5-4 and TRBJ1-2, with a weak D call TRBD1 (6 bases). This CDR3 is 14 amino acids long. The germline V gene has CDR1 SGHNT and CDR2 YYREEE (reference sequence). V was cut by 4 bases and J by 11 bases, with 21 bases left in between. The whole variable domain, remainder taken from reference TRBV5-4 and TRBJ1-2, is ETGVTQSPTHLIKTRGQQVTLRCSSQSGHNTVSWYQQALGQGPQFIFQYYREEENGRGNFPPRFSGLQFPNYSSELNVNALELDDSALYLCASSRWAANQGYTFGSGTRLTVV.

This sequence joins TRBV5-1 and TRBJ1-6; the match to TRBD1 covers 9 bases. In germline, CDR1 is SGHRS, CDR2 YFSETQ. The CDR3 contains 15 residues. The V segment lost 7 bases and the J segment 0 bases; nucleotides outside the gene matches: 2. The CDR3 DNA follows: TGCGCCAGCGCGACAGGGGGCTCCTATAATTCACCCCTCCACTTT. Protein: CASATGGSYNSPLHF.

J is TRBJ2-7 and V is TRBV7-9; D gene uncertain. The CDR3 loop spans 12 amino acids. CDR1 SEHNR and CDR2 FQNEAQ come from the germline V gene (reference sequence). V lost 3 bases and J 3 bases, leaving 6 bases between the germline ends. CDR3 coding DNA: TGTGCCAGCAGCTTTCAGGACTACGAGCAGTACGTC. Protein: CASSFQDYEQYV.